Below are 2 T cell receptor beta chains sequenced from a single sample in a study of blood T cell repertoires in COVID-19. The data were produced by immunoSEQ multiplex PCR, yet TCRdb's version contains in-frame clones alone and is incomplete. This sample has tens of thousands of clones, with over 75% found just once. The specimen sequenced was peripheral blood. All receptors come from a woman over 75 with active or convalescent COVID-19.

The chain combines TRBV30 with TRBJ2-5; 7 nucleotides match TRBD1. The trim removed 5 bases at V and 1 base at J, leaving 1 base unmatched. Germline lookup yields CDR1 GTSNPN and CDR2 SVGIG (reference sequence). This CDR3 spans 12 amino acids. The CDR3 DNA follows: TGTGCCTGGGGGACAGTCCAAGAGACCCAGTACTTC. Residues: CAWGTVQETQYF.

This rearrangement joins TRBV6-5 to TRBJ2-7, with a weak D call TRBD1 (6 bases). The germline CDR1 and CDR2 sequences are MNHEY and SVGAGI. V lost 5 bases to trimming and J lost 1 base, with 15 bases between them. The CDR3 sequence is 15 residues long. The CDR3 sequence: CASSPLGQRSYEQYF. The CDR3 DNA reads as TGTGCCAGCAGTCCCCTGGGACAAAGGTCCTACGAGCAGTACTTC.